This T cell receptor beta chain was identified in a study of spatial heterogeneity in lung cancer. As for time point: sample taken at primary tumor resection. Whole RNA from tumor, nontumor lung or frozen PBMC was sequenced unsorted. This clonotype was picked up many times. TCRdb passed the 5' RACE reads through MiXCR, listing each CDR3 protein once. Of 40,000 to 45,000 distinct CDR3 sequences detected, approximately 7% appear once; the ten largest clones hold around 42%. V lost 4 bases and J lost 2, with 13 bases in between. CDR3 length: 15 amino acids. This sequence was found in a female donor with early-stage non-small cell lung cancer. The V gene is TRBV12-3 or TRBV12-4, the J gene TRBJ2-3; a weak D match, TRBD2 (7 bases). This material consisted of PBMCs, taken at surgery. CDR3 sequence reads: CASSSGGPLTDTQYF. As DNA, the CDR3 is TGTGCCAGCAGTTCCGGGGGGCCTCTCACAGATACGCAGTATTTT.